These 31 T cell receptor beta chains came from one sample sequenced in a study of T cell clones after liver transplantation. This table comes from immunoSEQ multiplex PCR, and its TCRdb copy is limited to in-frame clones, with some not included. In the table there are 75,000 to 95,000 clones, over 65% of which are singletons. The specimen was CD4+ T cells from blood, collected at the 22-month timepoint. These receptors all stem from a human patient who received a liver transplant. Some T cells may originate from the graft donor.

This sequence joins TRBV5-1 and TRBJ1-1; TRBD1 matches 7 bases. The CDR3 has 14 residues. V dropped 4 bases and J dropped 2; count of bases not matched to a gene: 5. CDR1 and CDR2 (germline): SGHRS, YFSETQ. The CDR3 loop is CASSPTGSNTEAFF. The CDR3 region has the DNA TGCGCCAGCAGCCCGACAGGGTCTAACACTGAAGCTTTCTTT.

The V gene is TRBV7-3, the J gene TRBJ2-1, with 9 bases aligning to TRBD1. The CDR3 totals 15 residues. The germline gives CDR1 SGHTA, CDR2 FQGTGA. Trimming took 4 bases from V and 4 from J; bases not matched to a gene: 5. CDR3: CASSSNGQGYNEQFF. DNA for the CDR3: TGTGCCAGCAGCTCCAACGGACAGGGGTACAATGAGCAGTTCTTC.

V usage is TRBV7-9 and J usage is TRBJ2-7, with D perhaps matching TRBD2 (5 bases). V lost 3 bases, J lost 3 bases, and 9 bases lay in between. CDR3 size: 13 residues. Germline V gene lookup returns CDR1 SEHNR and CDR2 FQNEAQ (reference sequence). The DNA for the CDR3 is TGTGCCAGCAGCTTCGCCGGGGTCTACGAGCAGTACTTC. It yields the protein CASSFAGVYEQYF.

The chain employs TRBV6-6 and TRBJ2-5; 9 bases are shared with TRBD1. This CDR3 contains 15 residues. V lost 5 bases and J lost 5; bases outside the gene matches: 9. Germline V gene lookup returns CDR1 MNHNY and CDR2 SVGAGI (reference sequence). CDR3 coding DNA: TGTGCCAGCAGTGCCCCGGGACAGGGTGGCGAGACCCAGTACTTC. The encoded protein is CASSAPGQGGETQYF.

This chain uses TRBV5-1 with TRBJ1-1; no reliable D call. The germline CDR1 and CDR2 sequences are SGHRS and YFSETQ. The CDR3 has 14 amino acids. The V end was cut by 1 base, the J end by 6 bases, with 13 bases between. This CDR3 is CASSLSEGYAEAFF. CDR3 bases: TGCGCCAGCAGCTTGTCAGAAGGTTACGCTGAAGCTTTCTTT.

This chain uses TRBV25-1 with TRBJ1-5; maybe TRBD1 (6 bases). Germline CDR1 and CDR2: MGHDK and SYGVNS. The V end was cut by 7 bases, the J end by 0 bases, with 19 bases between. This CDR3 contains 17 residues. The CDR3 reads CASTQRGACDSNQPQHF. The CDR3 nucleotides are TGTGCCAGCACCCAACGGGGGGCTTGTGATAGCAATCAGCCCCAGCATTTT.

The chain joins TRBV5-4 to TRBJ2-7; D might be TRBD2 (6 bases). Germline CDR1 SGHNT, CDR2 YYREEE (reference sequence). The CDR3 sequence is 14 residues long. Trimming removed 4 bases at V and 3 bases at J, with 14 bases between. The CDR3 region has the DNA TGTGCCAGCAGCCTCCAAGGAGGGGTCTACGAGCAGTACTTC. This encodes CASSLQGGVYEQYF.

This chain links TRBV5-1 with TRBJ2-7, with TRBD2 identical over 7 bases. This CDR3 spans 13 amino acids. Trimming cost V 7 bases and J 0 bases; bases outside gene matches: 4. Germline lookup yields CDR1 SGHRS and CDR2 YFSETQ. For the CDR3, the DNA is TGCGCCAGCTCCCGGGGGGACTCCTACGAGCAGTACTTC. Protein product: CASSRGDSYEQYF.

The V call is TRBV7-2, the J call TRBJ2-7, with a weak D call TRBD1 (6 bases). V lost 0 bases, J lost 2 bases, and 11 bases lay in between. The germline V gene encodes CDR1 SGHTA and CDR2 FQGNSA. This CDR3 comprises 15 residues. The DNA for the CDR3 is TGTGCCAGCAGCTTAGCCCACGGACAGACCTACGAGCAGTACTTC. This sequence encodes CASSLAHGQTYEQYF.

The chain is built from TRBV18 and TRBJ1-2; D call uncertain. V was trimmed by 3 bases and J by 3 bases, leaving 14 bases between them. Germline values: CDR1 KGHSH, CDR2 LQKENI. This CDR3 region has 15 residues. The CDR3 nucleotides read TGTGCCAGCTCACCTAGAGTGACACTTGACTATGGCTACACCTTC. Its protein is CASSPRVTLDYGYTF.

The chain combines TRBV7-8 with TRBJ1-1, with TRBD1 as a possible D gene (5 bases). The germline V and J ends were trimmed by 1 base and 0 bases, with 9 bases remaining between them. In germline, CDR1 is SGHVS, CDR2 FQNEAQ. CDR3 length: 15 amino acids. This chain's CDR3 is CASSLVSGLNTEAFF. For the CDR3, the DNA is TGTGCCAGCAGCTTAGTCTCGGGGCTGAACACTGAAGCTTTCTTT.

A note on this clone: At the DNA level, this CDR3 is encoded by other sequences in the same sample as well. This chain links TRBV28 with TRBJ1-1, with D possibly being TRBD1 (6 bases). Germline CDR1 is MDHEN and CDR2 is SYDVKM. The ends were cut back, 6 bases at V and 1 base at J, with 12 bases in the middle. CDR3 length: 14 amino acids. The CDR3 region is CASRKQGSNTEAFF. CDR3 coding DNA: TGTGCCAGCAGGAAACAGGGATCGAACACTGAAGCTTTCTTT.

The gene calls are TRBV6-5 and TRBJ2-1, with TRBD2 identical over 9 bases. CDR1 MNHEY and CDR2 SVGAGI come from the germline V gene. The CDR3 runs to 15 residues. V lost 4 bases to trimming and J lost 3 bases; unmatched junction nucleotides: 4. CDR3 residues: CASSLAGDFYNEQFF. The CDR3 region has the DNA TGTGCCAGCAGTTTAGCGGGAGACTTCTACAATGAGCAGTTCTTC.

The J gene is TRBJ1-1, the V gene TRBV30, with D perhaps TRBD1 (6 bases). V lost 7 bases and J 0 bases, leaving 18 bases between the germline ends. The CDR3 consists of 15 residues. Germline V lookup: CDR1 GTSNPN, CDR2 SVGIG (reference sequence). This chain's CDR3 is CAYNRVRNMNTEAFF. CDR3 bases: TGTGCCTATAACAGGGTTCGAAATATGAACACTGAAGCTTTCTTT.

There are a few counts of this clone. The chain is built from TRBV18 and TRBJ2-3; 9 bases fit TRBD1. CDR1 is KGHSH and CDR2 is LQKENI in the germline V gene. CDR3 size: 15 residues. V shed 2 bases, J shed 5 bases, and the junction held 5 bases outside the gene matches. DNA for the CDR3: TGTGCCAGCTCACCAGCTGGACAGGGGAAAGATACGCAGTATTTT. This gives the protein CASSPAGQGKDTQYF.

The chain uses TRBV7-9 and TRBJ1-2, with D perhaps matching TRBD1 (5 bases). CDR1 and CDR2 (germline): SEHNR, FQNEAQ (reference sequence). This CDR3 is built from 13 residues. V lost 3 bases to trimming and J lost 3 bases, with 8 bases between them. CDR3 amino acids: CASSFGTDYGYTF. The CDR3 DNA sequence: TGTGCCAGCAGCTTTGGGACGGACTATGGCTACACCTTC.

This chain joins TRBV10-3 and TRBJ2-7; a weak D match, TRBD1 (8 bases). CDR1 is ENHRY, CDR2 SYGVKD, per germline. This CDR3 is built from 13 residues. Trimming shortened V by 4 bases and J by 4 bases, and 11 bases separated the two germline ends. CDR3 DNA: TGTGCCATCAGTGCACAGGGGGGGTACGAGCAGTACTTC. Encoded protein: CAISAQGGYEQYF.

The J gene is TRBJ2-7, the V gene TRBV4-1; 12 nucleotides agree with TRBD2. The CDR3 loop spans 18 amino acids. Germline V lookup: CDR1 MGHRA, CDR2 YSYEKL. V lost 0 bases and J lost 1; bases outside the gene matches: 7. The CDR3 is CASSQEASGRVWSYEQYF. In nucleotides, the CDR3 is TGCGCCAGCAGCCAAGAAGCTAGCGGGAGGGTGTGGTCCTACGAGCAGTACTTC.

This clone was found once. The chain recombines TRBV23-1 with TRBJ2-6; 9 nucleotides match TRBD1. TRBV23-1 falls under the ORF class, with uncertain function. The CDR3 runs to 18 residues. The ends lost 6 bases at V and 0 bases at J; junction bases unmatched: 9. In nucleotides, the CDR3 is TGCGCCAGCAGGGAACTCGGACAGGGGTTCTCTGGGGCCAACGTCCTGACTTTC. It specifies CASRELGQGFSGANVLTF.

The chain employs TRBV6-6 and TRBJ1-5; D is perhaps TRBD1 (5 bases). The CDR3 runs 15 residues. Trimming left V 0 bases short and J 4 bases short, with 10 bases between. From germline, CDR1 is MNHNY and CDR2 SVGAGI (reference sequence). This CDR3 reads CASSYSGTDNQPQHF. As DNA, the CDR3 is TGTGCCAGCAGTTACTCGGGGACTGATAATCAGCCCCAGCATTTT.

In DNA form, the CDR3 reads TGTGCCAGCAGCCAAGGCCCGGGTGCTAGCACAGATACGCAGTATTTT. Translated: CASSQGPGASTDTQYF. V usage is TRBV4-2 and J usage is TRBJ2-3; D uncertain. V was cut by 1 base and J by 0 bases, with 11 bases left in between. The CDR3 runs to 16 residues. CDR1 LGHNA and CDR2 YNFKEQ come from the germline V gene.

This rearrangement joins TRBV5-4 to TRBJ2-5, with a tentative D call TRBD1 (5 bases). Germline values: CDR1 SGHNT, CDR2 YYREEE (reference sequence). This CDR3 contains 16 residues. Trimming shortened V by 4 bases and J by 5 bases, and 21 bases separated the two germline ends. CDR3 bases: TGTGCCAGCAGCCCTCAACCAGGGAATGAGTGGGAGACCCAGTACTTC. It translates to CASSPQPGNEWETQYF.

This rearrangement joins TRBV14 to TRBJ2-1; the D gene is possibly TRBD1 (6 bases). CDR3 size: 17 residues. Trimming took 0 bases from V and 5 from J, leaving 17 bases between them. CDR1 and CDR2 from the germline V gene are SGHDN and FVKESK. The CDR3 here is CASSQDWGPAQNNEQFF. CDR3 nucleotide sequence: TGTGCCAGCAGCCAAGATTGGGGGCCAGCTCAGAACAATGAGCAGTTCTTC. Combining the CDR3 with reference TRBV14 and TRBJ2-1 gives the whole variable domain EAGVTQFPSHSVIEKGQTVTLRCDPISGHDNLYWYRRVMGKEIKFLLHFVKESKQDESGMPNNRFLAERTGGTYSTLKVQPAELEDSGVYFCASSQDWGPAQNNEQFFGPGTRLTVL.

Of note for this clone: Its ends do not fully match the called genes, so a read error is possible. The CDR3 coding sequence is TGTGCCAGCAGTTACTCCGGGGGAGCAACTCTCTTC. Translating gives CASSYSGGATLF. V is TRBV6-5 and J is TRBJ1-2, with a weak D call TRBD1 (5 bases). This CDR3 contains 12 residues. The germline V gene encodes CDR1 MNHEY and CDR2 SVGAGI.

The rearrangement uses TRBV5-6 and TRBJ2-2, with 7 bases fitting TRBD2. Germline V gene lookup returns CDR1 SGHDT and CDR2 YYEEEE. V shed 4 bases, J shed 8 bases, and the junction held 8 bases outside the gene matches. The CDR3 has 14 residues. In DNA form, the CDR3 reads TGTGCCAGCAGCCGCGGAGCGGGGCAGGGGGAGCTGTTTTTT. Encoded protein: CASSRGAGQGELFF.

This clone has only one observation. The chain has TRBV5-5 and TRBJ2-7; D might be TRBD1 or TRBD2, each matching 5 bases. Trimming took off 0 bases at V and 0 bases at J, with 13 bases between the two ends. CDR1 is SGHKS and CDR2 is YYEKEE in the germline V gene (reference sequence). The length of the CDR3 is 16 residues. CDR3 nucleotide sequence: TGTGCCAGCAGCTTGGGGGTCGGGGCCAACTCCTACGAGCAGTACTTC. Amino acids: CASSLGVGANSYEQYF.

V gene TRBV25-1 combines with J gene TRBJ2-7; a weak D match, TRBD1 (6 bases). This CDR3 is 16 amino acids long. Germline CDR1 MGHDK, CDR2 SYGVNS. Trimming left V 8 bases short and J 5 bases short, with 25 bases between. The CDR3 DNA reads TGTGCCAGCCACCACAGGGTCTTCCTTTCTTGGAACGAGCAGTACTTC. Residues: CASHHRVFLSWNEQYF.

The rearrangement uses TRBV11-3 and TRBJ2-1; D perhaps matches TRBD2 (7 bases). The CDR3 contains 17 residues. CDR1 and CDR2 from the germline V gene are SGHNT and YENEEA. Deletions cut 0 bases from V and 3 bases from J, with 15 bases between. This chain's CDR3 is CASSLDVGGGIYNEQFF. CDR3 DNA: TGTGCCAGCAGCTTAGATGTAGGGGGGGGAATCTACAATGAGCAGTTCTTC.

This clone was counted once. The V and J genes are TRBV28 and TRBJ2-1, with TRBD2 matching 11 bases. CDR1 is MDHEN, CDR2 SYDVKM, per germline. The CDR3 spans 14 residues. V lost 9 bases to trimming and J lost 3 bases; unmatched junction nucleotides: 4. CDR3 nucleotides: TGTGCCAGTACCGGGACTAGCGGCTACAATGAGCAGTTCTTC. Protein: CASTGTSGYNEQFF.

The chain joins TRBV18 to TRBJ2-4; D remains unclear. V was pared by 4 bases and J by 4 bases, with 2 bases between. This CDR3 is built from 11 residues. CDR1 is KGHSH and CDR2 is LQKENI in the germline V gene. CDR3 amino acids: CASSQKNIQYF. Written as DNA, the CDR3 is TGTGCCAGCTCACAGAAAAACATTCAGTACTTC.

The V and J genes are TRBV28 and TRBJ1-1; 9 nucleotides line up with TRBD1. V shed 5 bases, J shed 7 bases, and the junction held 8 bases outside the gene matches. Germline CDR1 MDHEN, CDR2 SYDVKM. This CDR3 region has 14 residues. The CDR3 sequence is CASSAPRDRVEAFF. CDR3 coding DNA: TGTGCCAGCAGTGCCCCTAGGGACAGGGTTGAAGCTTTCTTT.